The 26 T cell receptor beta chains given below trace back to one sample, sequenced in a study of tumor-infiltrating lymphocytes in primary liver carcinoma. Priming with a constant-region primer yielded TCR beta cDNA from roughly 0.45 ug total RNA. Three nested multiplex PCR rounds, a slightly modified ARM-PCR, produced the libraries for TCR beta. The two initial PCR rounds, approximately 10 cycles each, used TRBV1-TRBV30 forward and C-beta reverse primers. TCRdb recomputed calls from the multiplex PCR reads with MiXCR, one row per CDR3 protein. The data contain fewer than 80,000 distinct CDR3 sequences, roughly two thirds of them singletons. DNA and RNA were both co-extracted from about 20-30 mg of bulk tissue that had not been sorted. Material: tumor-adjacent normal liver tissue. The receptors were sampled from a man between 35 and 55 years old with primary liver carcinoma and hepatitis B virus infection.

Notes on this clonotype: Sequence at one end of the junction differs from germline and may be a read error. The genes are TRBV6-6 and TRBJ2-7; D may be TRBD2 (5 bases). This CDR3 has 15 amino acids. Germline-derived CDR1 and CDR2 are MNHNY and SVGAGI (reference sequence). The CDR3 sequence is CAISRDTYGNYDQYF. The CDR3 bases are TGTGCCATCAGTCGCGACACCTACGGGAACTACGATCAGTACTTC.

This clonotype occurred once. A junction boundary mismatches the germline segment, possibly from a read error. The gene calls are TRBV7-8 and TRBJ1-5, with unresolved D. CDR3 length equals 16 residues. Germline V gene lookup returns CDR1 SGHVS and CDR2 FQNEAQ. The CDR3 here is CASSLVGRAINQHQHF. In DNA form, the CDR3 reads TGTGCCAGCAGCTTAGTAGGCAGAGCGATTAATCAGCACCAGCATTTT.

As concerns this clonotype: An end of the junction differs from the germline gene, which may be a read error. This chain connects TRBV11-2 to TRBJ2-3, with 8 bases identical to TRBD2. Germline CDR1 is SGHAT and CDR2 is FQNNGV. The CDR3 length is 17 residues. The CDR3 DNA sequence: TGTGCCAGCAACTCCTTGCCCCTAAGCGGGAGCACAGATACACAGTATTTT. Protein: CASNSLPLSGSTDTQYF.

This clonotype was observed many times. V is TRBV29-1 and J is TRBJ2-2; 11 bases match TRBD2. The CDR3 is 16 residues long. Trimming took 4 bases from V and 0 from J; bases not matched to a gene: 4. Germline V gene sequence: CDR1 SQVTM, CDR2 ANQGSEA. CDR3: CSVAGLAATNTGELFF. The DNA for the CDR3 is TGCAGCGTTGCGGGACTAGCGGCAACGAACACCGGGGAGCTGTTTTTT.

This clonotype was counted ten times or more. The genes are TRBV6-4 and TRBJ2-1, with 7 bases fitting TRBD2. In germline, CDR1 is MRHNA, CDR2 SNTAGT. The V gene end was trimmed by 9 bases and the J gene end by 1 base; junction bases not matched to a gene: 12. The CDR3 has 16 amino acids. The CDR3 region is CARGERERNSYNEQFF. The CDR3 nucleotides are TGTGCCAGGGGGGAGCGGGAAAGAAATTCCTACAATGAGCAGTTCTTC.

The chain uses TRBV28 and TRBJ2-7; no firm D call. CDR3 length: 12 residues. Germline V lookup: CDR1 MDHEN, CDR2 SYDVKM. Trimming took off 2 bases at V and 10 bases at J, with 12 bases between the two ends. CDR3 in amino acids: CASSLPGYNQYF. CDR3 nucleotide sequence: TGTGCCAGCAGTTTACCGGGCTACAACCAGTACTTC.

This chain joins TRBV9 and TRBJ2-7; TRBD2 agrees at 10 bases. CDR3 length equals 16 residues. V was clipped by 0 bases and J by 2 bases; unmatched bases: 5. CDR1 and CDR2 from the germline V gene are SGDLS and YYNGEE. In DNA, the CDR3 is TGTGCCAGCAGCGTAGGAGCACTAGCGGGGACCTACGAGCAGTACTTC. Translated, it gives CASSVGALAGTYEQYF.

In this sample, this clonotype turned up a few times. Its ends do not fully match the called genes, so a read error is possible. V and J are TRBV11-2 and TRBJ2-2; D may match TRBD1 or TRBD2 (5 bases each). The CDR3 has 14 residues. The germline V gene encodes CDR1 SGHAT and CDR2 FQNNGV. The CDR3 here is CASSSDSDTGEPFF. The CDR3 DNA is TGTGCCAGCAGCTCAGACTCGGACACCGGGGAGCCGTTTTTT. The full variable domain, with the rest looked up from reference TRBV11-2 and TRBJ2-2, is EAGVAQSPRYKIIEKRQSVAFWCNPISGHATLYWYQQILGQGPKLLIQFQNNGVVDDSQLPKDRFSAERLKGVDSTLKIQPAKLEDSAVYLCASSSDSDTGEPFFGEGSRLTVL.

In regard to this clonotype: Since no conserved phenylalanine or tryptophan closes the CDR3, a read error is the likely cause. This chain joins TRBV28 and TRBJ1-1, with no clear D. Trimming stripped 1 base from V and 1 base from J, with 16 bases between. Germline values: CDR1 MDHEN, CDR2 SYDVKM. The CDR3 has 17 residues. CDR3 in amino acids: CASSLFDSVLGNTEAFL. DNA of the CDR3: TGTGCCAGCAGTTTATTCGACTCGGTTTTAGGGAACACTGAAGCTTTCCTT.

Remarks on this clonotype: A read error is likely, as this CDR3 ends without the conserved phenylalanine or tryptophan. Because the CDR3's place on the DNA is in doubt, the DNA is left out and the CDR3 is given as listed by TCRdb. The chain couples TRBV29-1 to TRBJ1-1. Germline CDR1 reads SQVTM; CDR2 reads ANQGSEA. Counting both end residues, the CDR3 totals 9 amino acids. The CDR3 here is CSVEERLVS.

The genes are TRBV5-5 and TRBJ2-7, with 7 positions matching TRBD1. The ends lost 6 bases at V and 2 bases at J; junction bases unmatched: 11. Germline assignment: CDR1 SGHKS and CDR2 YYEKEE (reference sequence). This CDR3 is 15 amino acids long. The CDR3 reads CASTPHDRDPYEQYF. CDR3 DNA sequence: TGTGCCAGCACCCCCCATGACAGGGACCCCTACGAGCAGTACTTC.

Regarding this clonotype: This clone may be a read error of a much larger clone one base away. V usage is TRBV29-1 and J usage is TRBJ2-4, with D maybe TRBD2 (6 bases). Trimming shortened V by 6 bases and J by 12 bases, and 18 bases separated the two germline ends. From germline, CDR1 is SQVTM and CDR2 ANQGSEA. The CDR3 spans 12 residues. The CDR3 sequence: CSVIHGRGTQYF. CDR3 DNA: TGCAGCGTAATTCACGGGCGGGGCACTCAGTACTTC.

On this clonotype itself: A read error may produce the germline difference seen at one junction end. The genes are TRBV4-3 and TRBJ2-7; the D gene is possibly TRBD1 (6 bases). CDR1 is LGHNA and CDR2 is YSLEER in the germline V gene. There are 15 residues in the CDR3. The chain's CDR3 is CASNQETAGAYDQYF. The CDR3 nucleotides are TGCGCCAGCAACCAGGAGACGGCAGGGGCCTACGACCAGTATTTC.

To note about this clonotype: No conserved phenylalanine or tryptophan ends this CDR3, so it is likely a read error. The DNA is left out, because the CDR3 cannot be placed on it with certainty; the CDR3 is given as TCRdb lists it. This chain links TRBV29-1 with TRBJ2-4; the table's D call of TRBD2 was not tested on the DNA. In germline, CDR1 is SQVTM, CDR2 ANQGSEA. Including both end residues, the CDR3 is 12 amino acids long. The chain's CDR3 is CCVIHGRDIRYY.

CDR3 DNA: TGTGCCAGCAGTGGTACTAGCGGGAGGACGGGGGGCTCCTACAATGAGCAGTTCTTC. Translation: CASSGTSGRTGGSYNEQFF. J is TRBJ2-1 and V is TRBV25-1; 12 bases line up with TRBD2. V shed 4 bases, J shed 0 bases, and the junction held 10 bases outside the gene matches. Germline CDR1 reads MGHDK; CDR2 reads SYGVNS. The CDR3 is 19 residues long.

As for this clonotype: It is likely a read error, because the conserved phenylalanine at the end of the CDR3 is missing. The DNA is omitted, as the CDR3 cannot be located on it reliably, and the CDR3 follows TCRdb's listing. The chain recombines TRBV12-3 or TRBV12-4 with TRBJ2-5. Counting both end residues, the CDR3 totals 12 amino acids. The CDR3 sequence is CASSLGFETQNL.

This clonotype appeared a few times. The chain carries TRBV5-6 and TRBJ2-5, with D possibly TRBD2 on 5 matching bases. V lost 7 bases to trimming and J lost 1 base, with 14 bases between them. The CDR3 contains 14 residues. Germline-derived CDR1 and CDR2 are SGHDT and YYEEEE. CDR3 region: CASCLEASQETQYF. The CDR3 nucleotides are TGTGCCAGCTGTTTGGAGGCTAGCCAAGAGACCCAGTACTTC.

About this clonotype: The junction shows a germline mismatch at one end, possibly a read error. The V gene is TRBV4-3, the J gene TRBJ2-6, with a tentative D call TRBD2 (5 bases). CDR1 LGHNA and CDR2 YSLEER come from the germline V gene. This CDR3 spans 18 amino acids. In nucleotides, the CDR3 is TGCGCCGGCAGCCAAGATGCGGGCCTAGACTCTGGGGCCAACGTCCTGACTTTC. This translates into CAGSQDAGLDSGANVLTF.

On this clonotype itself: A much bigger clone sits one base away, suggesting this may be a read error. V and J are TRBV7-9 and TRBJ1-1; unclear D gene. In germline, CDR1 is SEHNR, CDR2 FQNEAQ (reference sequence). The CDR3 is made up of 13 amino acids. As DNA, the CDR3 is TGTGCCGGCAGCTCCGGATGGAACACTGAAGCTTTCTTT. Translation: CAGSSGWNTEAFF.

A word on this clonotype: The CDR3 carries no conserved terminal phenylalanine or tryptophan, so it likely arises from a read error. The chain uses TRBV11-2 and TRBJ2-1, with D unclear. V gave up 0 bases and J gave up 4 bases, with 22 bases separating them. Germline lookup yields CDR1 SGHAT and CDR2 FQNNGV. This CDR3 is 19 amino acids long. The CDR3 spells CASSLDGRFGETLYNEQFL. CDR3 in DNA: TGTGCCAGCAGCTTAGATGGGCGATTCGGCGAGACCCTTTACAATGAGCAGTTCTTA.

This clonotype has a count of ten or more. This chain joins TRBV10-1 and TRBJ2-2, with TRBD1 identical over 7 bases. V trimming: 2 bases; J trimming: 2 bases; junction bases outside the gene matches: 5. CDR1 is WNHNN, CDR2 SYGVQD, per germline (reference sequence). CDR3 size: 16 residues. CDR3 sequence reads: CASSEAWDSNTGELFF. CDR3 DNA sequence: TGCGCCAGCAGTGAGGCGTGGGACAGCAACACCGGGGAGCTGTTTTTT.

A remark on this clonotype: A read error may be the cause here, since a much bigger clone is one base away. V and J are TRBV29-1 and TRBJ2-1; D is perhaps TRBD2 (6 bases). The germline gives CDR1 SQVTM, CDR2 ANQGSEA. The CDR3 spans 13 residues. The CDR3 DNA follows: TGCAGCGTTGAGGGGCTAGCGAACAATGACCAGTTCTTC. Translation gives CSVEGLANNDQFF.

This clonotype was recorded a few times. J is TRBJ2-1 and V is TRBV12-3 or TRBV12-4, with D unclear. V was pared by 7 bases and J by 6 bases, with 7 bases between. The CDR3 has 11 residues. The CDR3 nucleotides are TGTGCCAGCACCCGGAGCAATGAGCAGTTCTTC. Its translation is CASTRSNEQFF.

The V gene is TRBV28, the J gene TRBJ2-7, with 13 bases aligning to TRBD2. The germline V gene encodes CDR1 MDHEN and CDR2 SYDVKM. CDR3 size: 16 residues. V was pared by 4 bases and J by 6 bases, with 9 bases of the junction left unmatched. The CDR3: CASSYFTGTSGTEQYF. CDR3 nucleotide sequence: TGTGCCAGCAGTTATTTCACAGGGACTAGCGGGACCGAGCAGTACTTC.

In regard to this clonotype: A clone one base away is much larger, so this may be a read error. The CDR3 nucleotides are TGTGCCAGCAGCCCCGGCGGAGAGGGCTATGTGAATGAGCAGTTCTTC. This codes for CASSPGGEGYVNEQFF. The chain uses TRBV5-4 and TRBJ2-1, with D perhaps matching TRBD2 (5 bases). The V end lost 4 bases, the J end lost 7 bases, and 21 bases lay between the germline ends. Germline values: CDR1 SGHNT, CDR2 YYREEE (reference sequence). The CDR3 runs 16 residues.

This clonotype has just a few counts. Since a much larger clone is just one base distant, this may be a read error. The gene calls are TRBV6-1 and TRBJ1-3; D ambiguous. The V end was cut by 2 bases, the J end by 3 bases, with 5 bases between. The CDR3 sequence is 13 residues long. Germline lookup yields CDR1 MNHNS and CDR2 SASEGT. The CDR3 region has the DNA TGTGCCAGCAGTGAAAGGTTTGGAAACACCATATATTTT. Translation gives CASSERFGNTIYF.